A single sample is the source of the 7 T cell receptor beta chains below, sequenced in a study of shared clonotypes between healthy human individuals. Naive CD8 isolation took CD45RO-negative cells positively selected for CCR7 and excluded terminally differentiated effector memory CD45RA+ cells. Clones were sequenced by immunoSEQ multiplex PCR, and TCRdb holds only the in-frame ones, with some missing. The sample has about 820,000 clones; more than 85% are singletons. The material sequenced was naive CD8+ T cells sorted from blood. The source is a young man in good health.

This clone turned up a few times. The gene calls are TRBV9 and TRBJ1-2, with 8 positions matching TRBD1. Germline V gives CDR1 SGDLS, CDR2 YYNGEE. The CDR3 length is 13 residues. V lost 3 bases and J lost 8; bases outside the gene matches: 6. CDR3 DNA: TGTGCCAGCAGCGCCCGGACAGGGAGCGGCTACACCTTC. It yields the protein CASSARTGSGYTF.

The chain uses TRBV28 and TRBJ1-2; D is perhaps TRBD1 (5 bases). The V gene lost 5 bases and the J gene lost 6 bases, with 19 bases spanning the gap. Germline V gives CDR1 MDHEN, CDR2 SYDVKM. The CDR3 has 15 residues. The CDR3 DNA reads TGTGCCAGCAGTACCTCCCGGGACCCTGGAAATGGCTACACCTTC. As protein: CASSTSRDPGNGYTF.

In its sample, this clone was seen once. This rearrangement joins TRBV28 to TRBJ2-7, with unresolved D. This CDR3 contains 12 residues. In germline, CDR1 is MDHEN, CDR2 SYDVKM. Trimming removed 5 bases from V and 4 bases from J, with 9 bases in between. CDR3 nucleotides: TGTGCCAGCAGTACTACAGAATACGAGCAGTACTTC. This codes for CASSTTEYEQYF. Variable domain in full (rest from reference TRBV28 and TRBJ2-7): DVKVTQSSRYLVKRTGEKVFLECVQDMDHENMFWYRQDPGLGLRLIYFSYDVKMKEKGDIPEGYSVSREKKERFSLILESASTNQTSMYLCASSTTEYEQYFGPGTRLTVT.

The CDR3 DNA reads TGTGCCAGCAGCTTCAGCGGGAGTGATGAGCAGTTCTTC. Amino acids: CASSFSGSDEQFF. The rearrangement links TRBV7-9 to TRBJ2-1, with 8 bases fitting TRBD2. V was pared by 3 bases and J by 8 bases, with 3 bases of the junction left unmatched. The CDR3 runs to 13 residues. Germline V gene sequence: CDR1 SEHNR, CDR2 FQNEAQ (reference sequence).

The chain is built from TRBV25-1 and TRBJ2-7; D may match TRBD1 or TRBD2 (5 bases each). Between the trimmed V and J ends, which lost 7 bases and 0 bases, there was a span of 13 bases. The CDR3 runs to 14 residues. In germline, CDR1 is MGHDK, CDR2 SYGVNS. The CDR3 nucleotides read TGTGCCAGCATTGGGACCCCTCGCTCCTACGAGCAGTACTTC. Translated, it gives CASIGTPRSYEQYF.

This clone came up once. The chain links TRBV18 to TRBJ2-1; D may correspond to TRBD1 or TRBD2 (5 bases each). Germline assignment: CDR1 KGHSH and CDR2 LQKENI. The CDR3 runs to 15 residues. The V end lost 3 bases, the J end lost 3 bases, and 12 bases lay between the germline ends. CDR3 DNA sequence: TGTGCCAGCTCACCTTGGGACGGAAACTACAATGAGCAGTTCTTC. Protein sequence: CASSPWDGNYNEQFF. The full variable domain, rest sourced from reference TRBV18 and TRBJ2-1, is NAGVMQNPRHLVRRRGQEARLRCSPMKGHSHVYWYRQLPEEGLKFMVYLQKENIIDESGMPKERFSAEFPKEGPSILRIQQVVRGDSAAYFCASSPWDGNYNEQFFGPGTRLTVL.

The rearrangement links TRBV13 to TRBJ1-1, with no clear D. The CDR3 has 14 residues. Looked up from germline, CDR1 is PRHDT and CDR2 is FYEKMQ (reference sequence). V lost 1 base to trimming and J lost 7 bases, with 13 bases between them. CDR3 in amino acids: CASSLERRQVEAFF. Here the CDR3 DNA reads TGTGCCAGCAGCTTAGAACGACGGCAAGTTGAAGCTTTCTTT. Drawing the rest from reference TRBV13 and TRBJ1-1, the complete variable domain is AAGVIQSPRHLIKEKRETATLKCYPIPRHDTVYWYQQGPGQDPQFLISFYEKMQSDKGSIPDRFSAQQFSDYHSELNMSSLELGDSALYFCASSLERRQVEAFFGQGTRLTVV.